Below, 16 T cell receptor beta chains from the same sample are listed, as sequenced in a study of cytomegalovirus exposure and HLA in healthy donors. Primers included in the PCR were 60 Vbeta and 13 Jbeta primers. This table comes from immunoSEQ multiplex PCR, and its TCRdb copy is limited to in-frame clones, with some not included. In the table there are 150,000 or so clones, roughly 80% of which are singletons. Sequencing was done on a sample of PBMCs. The receptor source for this set is a man between 18 and 35 years old in good health and CMV-seropositive.

The rearrangement uses TRBV28 and TRBJ2-7; D perhaps matches TRBD2 (5 bases). Germline CDR1 reads MDHEN; CDR2 reads SYDVKM. The CDR3 contains 14 residues. V was trimmed by 2 bases and J by 3 bases, leaving 11 bases between them. The chain's CDR3 is CASSLAGGIYEQYF. For the CDR3, the DNA is TGTGCCAGCAGTTTAGCGGGTGGGATCTACGAGCAGTACTTC.

The chain uses TRBV13 and TRBJ2-3, with 10 positions matching TRBD2. The CDR3 consists of 18 residues. Germline CDR1 PRHDT, CDR2 FYEKMQ (reference sequence). After removal of 3 bases from V and 4 bases from J, the junction contained 13 bases not matched to a gene. CDR3 loop: CASSLSSVTSGTSDTQYF. The CDR3 nucleotides read TGTGCCAGCAGCTTGTCCTCGGTCACTAGCGGGACGTCAGATACGCAGTATTTT.

This chain links TRBV5-1 with TRBJ2-7, with D perhaps TRBD1 (6 bases). The CDR3 sequence is 14 residues long. The germline V gene encodes CDR1 SGHRS and CDR2 YFSETQ. The V and J ends lost 2 bases and 3 bases respectively, with 12 bases between them. This CDR3 is CASSFGAGDYEQYF. The CDR3 DNA reads as TGCGCCAGCAGCTTCGGGGCAGGGGACTACGAGCAGTACTTC.

The chain couples TRBV4-2 to TRBJ2-2; the D is unclear. V lost 1 base and J 10 bases, leaving 10 bases between the germline ends. The CDR3 length is 13 residues. Germline-derived CDR1 and CDR2 are LGHNA and YNFKEQ. The CDR3 here is CASSQGAIEELFF. The DNA of the CDR3 is TGTGCCAGCAGCCAAGGTGCTATCGAGGAGCTGTTTTTT.

In nucleotides, the CDR3 is TGTGCCAGCAGCTGGGGCCGGAAAGGTAGCAATCAGCCCCAGCATTTT. It yields the protein CASSWGRKGSNQPQHF. The J gene is TRBJ1-5, the V gene TRBV28, with D tentatively TRBD1 (5 bases). Germline CDR1 and CDR2: MDHEN and SYDVKM. With 6 bases removed from V and 0 bases from J, the gap between germline ends came to 15 bases. The CDR3 has 16 amino acids.

This rearrangement joins TRBV5-4 to TRBJ2-7; D is unresolved. This CDR3 has 12 amino acids. CDR1 is SGHNT, CDR2 YYREEE, per germline (reference sequence). The ends were cut back, 3 bases at V and 6 bases at J, with 10 bases in the middle. CDR3 loop: CASSWSEGEQYF. For the CDR3, the DNA is TGTGCCAGCAGCTGGAGCGAAGGCGAGCAGTACTTC.

J is TRBJ2-1 and V is TRBV5-4, with D perhaps matching TRBD1 (5 bases). This CDR3 contains 14 residues. Germline V gene sequence: CDR1 SGHNT, CDR2 YYREEE (reference sequence). Trimming stripped 3 bases from V and 4 bases from J, with 11 bases between. Here the CDR3 DNA reads TGTGCCAGCAGCTCCCAGGGCGGATACAATGAGCAGTTCTTC. As protein: CASSSQGGYNEQFF. The full variable domain, in which reference TRBV5-4 and TRBJ2-1 provide the parts outside the CDR3, is ETGVTQSPTHLIKTRGQQVTLRCSSQSGHNTVSWYQQALGQGPQFIFQYYREEENGRGNFPPRFSGLQFPNYSSELNVNALELDDSALYLCASSSQGGYNEQFFGPGTRLTVL.

This clone was recorded a few times. The chain has TRBV27 and TRBJ1-1; the D gene is possibly TRBD1 (6 bases). V was cut by 3 bases and J by 4 bases, with 21 bases left in between. Germline V gene data show CDR1 as MNHEY and CDR2 as SMNVEV (reference sequence). This CDR3 region has 17 residues. DNA of the CDR3: TGTGCCAGCAGTTTTTACCGAGTCAGGGGTAAGGGCACTGAAGCTTTCTTT. Its protein is CASSFYRVRGKGTEAFF.

The chain has TRBV9 and TRBJ2-1; 9 nucleotides agree with TRBD1. Germline CDR1 reads SGDLS; CDR2 reads YYNGEE. The V gene end was trimmed by 4 bases and the J gene end by 0 bases; junction bases not matched to a gene: 5. The CDR3 length is 16 residues. The CDR3 nucleotides are TGTGCCAGCAGCATGCGGACAGGGGACTCCTACAATGAGCAGTTCTTC. Amino acids: CASSMRTGDSYNEQFF.

V is TRBV16 and J is TRBJ2-1; no definite D call. V lost 0 bases to trimming and J lost 5 bases, with 8 bases between them. The CDR3 consists of 14 residues. CDR1 is KGHSY and CDR2 is FQNENV in the germline V gene. CDR3 nucleotides: TGTGCCAGCAGCCAATCGGGCAGAGACAATGAGCAGTTCTTC. Its protein product is CASSQSGRDNEQFF.

The chain carries TRBV30 and TRBJ1-5; D unresolved. Trimming pared 0 bases from V and 0 bases from J, leaving 3 bases between. Germline CDR1 reads GTSNPN; CDR2 reads SVGIG (reference sequence). CDR3 length: 13 residues. The CDR3 region is CAWSVHSNQPQHF. In DNA, the CDR3 is TGTGCCTGGAGTGTTCATAGCAATCAGCCCCAGCATTTT. The variable domain in full, with the rest retrieved from reference TRBV30 and TRBJ1-5, is SQTIHQWPATLVQPVGSPLSLECTVEGTSNPNLYWYRQAAGRGLQLLFYSVGIGQISSEVPQNLSASRPQDRQFILSSKKLLLSDSGFYLCAWSVHSNQPQHFGDGTRLSIL.

In this sample, this clone turned up once. The V call is TRBV5-6, the J call TRBJ2-1, with 7 bases lining up with TRBD1. CDR1 SGHDT and CDR2 YYEEEE come from the germline V gene. Trimming at V came to 4 bases and at J to 6 bases, leaving 7 bases not matched to a gene. The CDR3 loop spans 14 amino acids. In nucleotides, the CDR3 is TGTGCCAGCAGCAACAGGGGTTCCGGCAATGAGCAGTTCTTC. Amino acids: CASSNRGSGNEQFF.

This clone was counted at least ten times. The V and J genes are TRBV28 and TRBJ2-7; D perhaps matches TRBD1 (6 bases). V gave up 8 bases and J gave up 6 bases, with 17 bases separating them. Germline CDR1 reads MDHEN; CDR2 reads SYDVKM. The CDR3 runs to 13 residues. DNA of the CDR3: TGTGCCAGCGTATACAGGGATCGTGGCGAGCAGTACTTC. Its protein is CASVYRDRGEQYF. The variable domain in full, completed from reference TRBV28 and TRBJ2-7, reads DVKVTQSSRYLVKRTGEKVFLECVQDMDHENMFWYRQDPGLGLRLIYFSYDVKMKEKGDIPEGYSVSREKKERFSLILESASTNQTSMYLCASVYRDRGEQYFGPGTRLTVT.

The genes are TRBV5-1 and TRBJ2-7; 7 positions agree with TRBD1. CDR1 is SGHRS, CDR2 YFSETQ, per germline. Germline trimming cut 2 bases from V and 6 bases from J; bases unmatched to any gene: 11. The CDR3 extends over 15 amino acids. CDR3 DNA: TGCGCCAGCAGCTTAGAGGGACAGCTTCCTGGCGAGCAGTACTTC. This encodes CASSLEGQLPGEQYF.

In this sample, this clone turned up a few times. V is TRBV28 and J is TRBJ1-1; TRBD1 aligns across 7 bases. This CDR3 is 11 amino acids long. Per the germline V gene, CDR1 is MDHEN and CDR2 is SYDVKM. Trimming took 7 bases from V and 11 from J; bases not matched to a gene: 7. CDR3 DNA: TGTGCCAGCATAGGGGGCATAGACGCTTTCTTT. Amino acids: CASIGGIDAFF.

V gene TRBV7-3 combines with J gene TRBJ2-7, with D possibly matching TRBD1 (5 bases). This CDR3 spans 14 amino acids. The germline gives CDR1 SGHTA, CDR2 FQGTGA. Trimming cost V 5 bases and J 6 bases, with 17 bases left between them. The CDR3 bases are TGTGCCAGCAGCCCCCAAGCTGGGGCCAGCGAGCAGTACTTC. Its protein product is CASSPQAGASEQYF. The variable domain in full, with the rest retrieved from reference TRBV7-3 and TRBJ2-7, is GAGVSQTPSNKVTEKGKYVELRCDPISGHTALYWYRQSLGQGPEFLIYFQGTGAADDSGLPNDRFFAVRPEGSVSTLKIQRTERGDSAVYLCASSPQAGASEQYFGPGTRLTVT.